This T cell receptor (beta chain) was observed in a study of blood T cells in healthy people across ages. The length of the CDR3 is 17 residues. With V trimmed by 5 bases and J by 1 base, 10 bases remained unmatched. The germline V gene encodes CDR1 SGHVS and CDR2 FNYEAQ. With a J-beta primer mix and a sample-barcoded 5' primer, a second PCR ran about 6 to 11 cycles. TCRdb fed the 5' RACE reads into MiXCR, producing one record per CDR3 protein. The data show about 640,000 distinct CDR3 sequences, approximately 30% seen once. The sequenced sample was blood. The source is an elderly woman in good health. The chain is built from TRBV7-6 and TRBJ2-1, with TRBD2 matching over 8 bases. CDR3 in amino acids: CASSRSGAGGSYNEQFF. The CDR3 DNA reads as TGTGCCAGCAGCCGTTCGGGGGCGGGAGGATCCTACAATGAGCAGTTCTTC.